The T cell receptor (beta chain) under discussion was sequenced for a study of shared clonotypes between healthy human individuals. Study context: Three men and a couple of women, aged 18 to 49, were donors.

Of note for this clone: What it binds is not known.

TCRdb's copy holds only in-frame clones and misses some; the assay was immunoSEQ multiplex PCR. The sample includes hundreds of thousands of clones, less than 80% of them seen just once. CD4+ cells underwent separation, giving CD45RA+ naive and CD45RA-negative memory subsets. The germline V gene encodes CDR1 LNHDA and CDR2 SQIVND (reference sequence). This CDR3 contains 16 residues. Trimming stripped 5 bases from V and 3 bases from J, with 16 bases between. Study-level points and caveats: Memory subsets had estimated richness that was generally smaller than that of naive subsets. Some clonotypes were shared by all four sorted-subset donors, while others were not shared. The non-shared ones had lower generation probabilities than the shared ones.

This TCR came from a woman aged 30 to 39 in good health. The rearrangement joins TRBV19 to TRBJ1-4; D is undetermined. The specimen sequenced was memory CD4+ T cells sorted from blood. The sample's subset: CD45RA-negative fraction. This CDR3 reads CASSASWSFSNEKLFF. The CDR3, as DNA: TGTGCCAGTAGTGCTTCCTGGTCTTTTTCTAATGAAAAACTGTTTTTT.